This T cell receptor beta chain was captured in a study of technical replicates of blood from a handful of donors (dated by TCRdb to about 2017). Libraries were built with the immunoSEQ multiplex PCR assay. TCRdb provides this immuneACCESS table in a form limited to in-frame rearrangements. Some clones are lacking; in checked studies, under half of them reflect an unresolved V gene, and why the rest are absent is not known. The sample yields 76,000 or so clones; roughly 91% were counted once. Around 0.24% of the sample lies in the top ten. The germline V gene provides CDR1 SQVTM and CDR2 ANQGSEA. CDR3 length: 13 amino acids, cysteine to phenylalanine. CDR3 DNA is the only sequence kept; it has 39 bases, read in frame from the first base. V and J are trimmed by 5 bases and 8 bases, and the gene matches miss 8 bases of the junction. Points on this clone: This clone's antigen is unknown. The input lacks base qualities; no much larger clone sits a single base away.

The receptor chain draws on TRBV29-1 and TRBJ2-1; a stretch of 8 junction bases matches TRBD1. The clonotype comes from a human donor in good health. Sequencing was done on a sample of T cells isolated from PBMCs. The bases read TGCAGCGTTCGTCAAGCAGGGGGCGATGAGCAGTTCTTC. This translates into CSVRQAGGDEQFF.